The TCR beta chain under discussion was sequenced for a study of T cells in Graves' hyperthyroidism and ophthalmopathy. Amplified regions were TCR beta CDR3 sequences from RNA transcripts. HTBI primers drove first-round RT-PCR of the TCR CDR3. One entry per CDR3 protein results from TCRdb running MiXCR on the multiplex PCR reads. The data contain approximately 620,000 distinct CDR3 sequences, roughly 16% of them seen just once; the ten biggest clones take up about 3.5%. Study results and caveats: Patients with ophthalmopathy were separated from those with stable hyperthyroidism by a 13 V-J model.

Every diagnosis used clinical symptoms, serum thyroxine and TRAb, thyroid ultrasound and orbital computed tomography. The germline gives CDR1 MNHEY, CDR2 SMNVEV (reference sequence). The CDR3 is 16 amino acids. V lost 4 bases, J lost 4 bases, and 10 bases stayed unmatched. This clonotype came up a few times. What it binds is not known. This chain uses TRBV27 with TRBJ2-5; 9 bases are a match to TRBD1. This receptor was obtained from a woman in her forties with Graves' ophthalmopathy. Input material: blood. The CDR3 loop is CASSSLTGGGAETQYF. CDR3 nucleotide sequence: TGTGCCAGCAGTTCCTTGACAGGGGGTGGGGCAGAGACCCAGTACTTC.